These 27 T cell receptor beta chains originate from one sample sequenced in a study of T cells after yellow fever vaccination. Each CDR3 protein is one row after TCRdb ran MiXCR on the 5' RACE reads. This sample carries about 360,000 distinct CDR3 sequences, 6% to 8% of them seen once, and the ten largest clones take approximately 16%. The specimen was PBMCs, collected 5 days after the yellow fever booster vaccination. All receptors derive from a man aged 25-40 years who received the YFV17D yellow fever vaccine.

This clonotype was seen at least ten times. The chain is built from TRBV4-3 and TRBJ2-2; TRBD2 aligns across 9 bases. With 0 bases clipped from V and 8 bases from J, the junction kept 7 bases outside the gene matches. The germline V gene has CDR1 LGHNA and CDR2 YSLEER. CDR3 length: 16 amino acids. CDR3 region: CASSQEKGLATGELFF. In DNA form, the CDR3 reads TGCGCCAGCAGCCAAGAGAAGGGACTAGCTACAGGGGAGCTGTTTTTT.

The chain couples TRBV23-1 to TRBJ2-3; D gene uncertain. TRBV23-1 is classed as an ORF, of uncertain function. Trimming took 8 bases from V and 2 from J, leaving 11 bases between them. This CDR3 is built from 13 residues. The CDR3 spells CASPTLSTDTQYF. DNA of the CDR3: TGCGCCAGCCCTACCTTGTCCACAGATACGCAGTATTTT.

The chain joins TRBV9 to TRBJ1-4, with D maybe TRBD1 (6 bases). Trimming took off 3 bases at V and 11 bases at J, with 23 bases between the two ends. In germline, CDR1 is SGDLS, CDR2 YYNGEE. CDR3 length: 16 residues. The CDR3 bases are TGTGCCAGCAGCGCCCAGGGGTCGGGCTTGGGAAACAAACTGTTTTTT. It encodes CASSAQGSGLGNKLFF.

This clonotype was counted ten times or more. The chain is built from TRBV29-1 and TRBJ1-1; D is unresolved. The CDR3 is made up of 11 amino acids. Germline-derived CDR1 and CDR2 are SQVTM and ANQGSEA. V lost 4 bases and J 1 base, leaving 4 bases between the germline ends. The CDR3 protein is CSVAENTEAFF. Here the CDR3 DNA reads TGCAGCGTTGCAGAGAACACTGAAGCTTTCTTT.

This clonotype occurred a few times. The chain has TRBV7-2 and TRBJ2-2; tentative D call: TRBD1 (7 bases). The CDR3 consists of 15 residues. Trimming stripped 8 bases from V and 1 base from J, with 14 bases between. Germline V gene sequence: CDR1 SGHTA, CDR2 FQGNSA. The CDR3 region is CASRGQGGNTGELFF. In DNA form, the CDR3 reads TGTGCCAGCCGGGGGCAGGGGGGGAACACCGGGGAGCTGTTTTTT.

This clonotype was found a few times. The chain has TRBV20-1 and TRBJ2-2, with 10 bases that match TRBD2. The CDR3 is 13 amino acids. Per germline, CDR1 DFQATT and CDR2 SNEGSKA (reference sequence). The ends lost 8 bases at V and 1 base at J; junction bases unmatched: 1. CDR3 nucleotide sequence: TGCAGTCAGCGGGAGGGGAACACCGGGGAGCTGTTTTTT. This encodes CSQREGNTGELFF.

The chain is built from TRBV5-4 and TRBJ2-5; TRBD1 matches 8 bases. V gave up 3 bases and J gave up 5 bases; unmatched junction bases: 6. Germline CDR1 SGHNT, CDR2 YYREEE (reference sequence). This CDR3 is built from 14 residues. The CDR3 DNA follows: TGTGCCAGCAGCTGGAGACAGGGGTTTGAGACCCAGTACTTC. Translation gives CASSWRQGFETQYF.

The rearrangement joins TRBV19 to TRBJ2-1; D may be TRBD1 (5 bases). Trimming pared 1 base from V and 6 bases from J, leaving 10 bases between. There are 14 residues in the CDR3. The germline CDR1 and CDR2 sequences are LNHDA and SQIVND (reference sequence). The CDR3 reads CASSIAQGTNEQFF. The CDR3 nucleotides are TGTGCCAGTAGTATAGCTCAGGGAACCAATGAGCAGTTCTTC.

Points on this clonotype: Since a much larger clone is just one base distant, this may be a read error. The genes are TRBV20-1 and TRBJ2-1; D is uncertain. The CDR3 runs to 13 residues. The V gene's germline CDR1 is DFQATT and CDR2 SNEGSKA (reference sequence). CDR3 in amino acids: CSARDLSYNEPFF. As DNA, the CDR3 is TGCAGTGCTAGAGATCTTTCCTACAATGAGCCGTTCTTC.

This clonotype was picked up a small number of times. The CDR3 DNA reads TGTGCCAGCAGAATCGGGAGCCGGTATGAGCAGTTCTTC. Translating it yields CASRIGSRYEQFF. The chain links TRBV6-1 to TRBJ2-1; D might be TRBD2 (6 bases). V was trimmed by 6 bases and J by 8 bases, leaving 14 bases between them. In germline, CDR1 is MNHNS, CDR2 SASEGT. CDR3 length: 13 residues.

This clonotype was recorded at least ten times. CDR3 nucleotide sequence: TGTGCCAGCAGCTCCCAGATCGGGACCCCCTACGAGCAGTACTTC. This encodes CASSSQIGTPYEQYF. The V gene is TRBV7-2, the J gene TRBJ2-7; D tentatively reads TRBD1 or TRBD2 (5 bases each). Germline CDR1 and CDR2: SGHTA and FQGNSA. This CDR3 contains 15 residues. V lost 4 bases and J 2 bases, leaving 15 bases between the germline ends. The whole variable domain, remainder taken from reference TRBV7-2 and TRBJ2-7, is GAGVSQSPSNKVTEKGKDVELRCDPISGHTALYWYRQSLGQGLEFLIYFQGNSAPDKSGLPSDRFSAERTGGSVSTLTIQRTQQEDSAVYLCASSSQIGTPYEQYFGPGTRLTVT.

This clonotype was seen repeatedly, ten times or more. The chain joins TRBV18 to TRBJ2-2; D remains ambiguous. Trimming removed 6 bases from V and 3 bases from J, with 5 bases in between. The CDR3 extends over 12 amino acids. The germline V gene encodes CDR1 KGHSH and CDR2 LQKENI. DNA for the CDR3: TGTGCCAGCTCGGGATACACCGGGGAGCTGTTTTTT. Its translation: CASSGYTGELFF. Together with reference TRBV18 and TRBJ2-2, the CDR3 gives the full variable domain: NAGVMQNPRHLVRRRGQEARLRCSPMKGHSHVYWYRQLPEEGLKFMVYLQKENIIDESGMPKERFSAEFPKEGPSILRIQQVVRGDSAAYFCASSGYTGELFFGEGSRLTVL.

The chain links TRBV5-1 to TRBJ2-7, with D maybe TRBD2 (5 bases). The CDR3 is 15 amino acids. Germline V gene data show CDR1 as SGHRS and CDR2 as YFSETQ. V dropped 3 bases and J dropped 2 bases, with 15 bases sitting between them. The CDR3 spells CASSSLEGLAYEQYF. The CDR3 region has the DNA TGCGCCAGCAGCTCCCTCGAGGGTCTAGCCTACGAGCAGTACTTC.

This clonotype occurred a few times. The chain recombines TRBV4-3 with TRBJ1-6, with 8 positions matching TRBD1. CDR3 length: 17 residues. Germline V CDR1 and CDR2: LGHNA, YSLEER. V trimming: 0 bases; J trimming: 9 bases; junction bases outside the gene matches: 10. The chain's CDR3 is CASSQETPDRGTSPLHF. CDR3 nucleotides: TGCGCCAGCAGCCAAGAGACCCCCGACAGGGGAACTTCACCCCTCCACTTT.

As regards this clonotype: Given a much more abundant clone one base away, this may be a read error. The chain employs TRBV5-1 and TRBJ2-5, with 12 bases that match TRBD2. CDR3 length: 14 amino acids. The V segment lost 6 bases and the J segment 5 bases; nucleotides outside the gene matches: 5. Germline V gives CDR1 SGHRS, CDR2 YFSETQ. The CDR3 loop reads CASTQLAGGETQYF. DNA for the CDR3: TGCGCCAGCACCCAACTAGCGGGAGGCGAGACCCAGTACTTC.

The V call is TRBV19, the J call TRBJ2-1; 8 bases are a match to TRBD2. This CDR3 has 16 residues. The V gene's germline CDR1 is LNHDA and CDR2 SQIVND (reference sequence). Losses at the gene ends were 6 bases for V and 2 bases for J; bases not matched to a gene: 9. CDR3 nucleotides: TGTGCCAGTAGGACGAGTGGACTAGCCCCCTACAATGAGCAGTTCTTC. Its translation is CASRTSGLAPYNEQFF.

This clonotype was recorded at least ten times. The J gene is TRBJ1-4, the V gene TRBV4-3; D unclear. CDR1 LGHNA and CDR2 YSLEER come from the germline V gene. V was clipped by 0 bases and J by 6 bases, with 8 bases between them. This CDR3 region has 14 residues. The CDR3 DNA follows: TGCGCCAGCAGCCAAGATCGTGAATATGAAAAACTGTTTTTT. Translation gives CASSQDREYEKLFF.

This clonotype was recorded many times. At one of its ends the junction is not consistent with the germline gene, which may arise from a read error. The chain links TRBV11-2 to TRBJ2-5, with 8 bases identical to TRBD2. Germline lookup yields CDR1 SGHAT and CDR2 FQNNGV. The CDR3 sequence is 16 residues long. The CDR3 DNA reads TGTGCCAGCAGCCTAGAAGGTAGCGGGACCTCTGGGACCCAGTACTTC. Protein sequence: CASSLEGSGTSGTQYF.

This clonotype has a handful of counts. V gene TRBV4-1 combines with J gene TRBJ2-7; 10 positions match TRBD1. The germline V gene encodes CDR1 MGHRA and CDR2 YSYEKL. Trimming at V came to 1 base and at J to 6 bases, leaving 9 bases not matched to a gene. The CDR3 consists of 16 residues. The CDR3 DNA sequence: TGCGCCAGCAGCCAAGCCACCGGGACAGGGGCCTCCGAGCAGTACTTC. Translation: CASSQATGTGASEQYF.

Many counts were recorded for this clonotype. J is TRBJ1-5 and V is TRBV12-3 or TRBV12-4; D is possibly TRBD1 (5 bases). V was shortened by 3 bases and J by 5 bases, with 8 bases between the two germline ends. The CDR3 runs to 13 residues. DNA for the CDR3: TGTGCCAGCAGTTTGACAGCAGATCAGCCCCAGCATTTT. Translating gives CASSLTADQPQHF.

The rearrangement links TRBV27 to TRBJ2-5; D is perhaps TRBD1 (7 bases). CDR1 is MNHEY, CDR2 SMNVEV, per germline (reference sequence). Trimming shortened V by 4 bases and J by 7 bases, and 10 bases separated the two germline ends. This CDR3 contains 12 residues. The CDR3 DNA follows: TGTGCCAGCAGTTCAGGGGGGCGGACCCAGTACTTC. It is translated as CASSSGGRTQYF.

This clonotype turned up a few times. This chain connects TRBV7-2 to TRBJ2-1; 10 nucleotides align to TRBD2. The CDR3 runs to 13 residues. The V gene end was trimmed by 5 bases and the J gene end by 8 bases; junction bases not matched to a gene: 3. CDR1 SGHTA and CDR2 FQGNSA come from the germline V gene. The chain's CDR3 is CASSTSGTYEQFF. The CDR3 DNA is TGTGCCAGCAGCACTAGCGGGACCTATGAGCAGTTCTTC. Full variable domain (remainder filled in from reference TRBV7-2 and TRBJ2-1): GAGVSQSPSNKVTEKGKDVELRCDPISGHTALYWYRQSLGQGLEFLIYFQGNSAPDKSGLPSDRFSAERTGGSVSTLTIQRTQQEDSAVYLCASSTSGTYEQFFGPGTRLTVL.

This clonotype has more than one count but fewer than ten. The genes are TRBV7-8 and TRBJ2-7; the match to TRBD2 covers 8 bases. J lost 3 bases, V lost 8 bases, and 6 bases had no gene match. Germline CDR1 SGHVS, CDR2 FQNEAQ. The CDR3 contains 13 residues. CDR3 sequence reads: CASPGLEFYEQYF. CDR3 in DNA: TGTGCCAGCCCGGGACTAGAGTTCTACGAGCAGTACTTC.

This clonotype was counted at least ten times. The chain has TRBV24-1 and TRBJ2-2; 8 nucleotides line up with TRBD1. This CDR3 has 14 amino acids. V lost 5 bases, J lost 7 bases, and 5 bases stayed unmatched. Germline CDR1 KGHDR, CDR2 SFDVKD. In DNA form, the CDR3 reads TGTGCCACCAGTGTCCCAGGGGGCATCGGGGAGCTGTTTTTT. It specifies CATSVPGGIGELFF.

The chain links TRBV15 to TRBJ2-7; unclear D gene. Between the trimmed V and J ends, which lost 1 base and 3 bases, there was a span of 10 bases. Per germline, CDR1 LNHNV and CDR2 YYDKDF (reference sequence). The length of the CDR3 is 14 residues. CDR3 residues: CATSRARVGYEQYF. Here the CDR3 DNA reads TGTGCCACCAGCAGAGCTAGAGTTGGCTACGAGCAGTACTTC.

This clonotype occurred many times. The rearrangement joins TRBV5-1 to TRBJ2-2, with D maybe TRBD2 (6 bases). Germline V gene lookup returns CDR1 SGHRS and CDR2 YFSETQ. The V end was cut by 2 bases, the J end by 7 bases, with 9 bases between. This CDR3 has 13 residues. The CDR3 spells CASSFPGVGELFF. The DNA of the CDR3 is TGCGCCAGCAGCTTTCCGGGAGTCGGGGAGCTGTTTTTT.

The chain employs TRBV20-1 and TRBJ1-4; no clear D gene. The germline V gene encodes CDR1 DFQATT and CDR2 SNEGSKA (reference sequence). The V and J ends lost 6 bases and 8 bases respectively, with 16 bases between them. This CDR3 has 13 amino acids. This chain's CDR3 is CSAPGKGWEKLFF. The DNA of the CDR3 is TGCAGTGCCCCCGGGAAGGGTTGGGAAAAACTGTTTTTT.